This T cell receptor beta chain was identified during a study of CD8+ T cells in alopecia areata. There are 16 residues in the CDR3. Germline assignment: CDR1 MNHEY and CDR2 SMNVEV (reference sequence). V was trimmed by 6 bases and J by 0 bases, leaving 15 bases between them. This clone was found once. RNA was extracted and reverse transcribed into cDNA as the sequencing template. The protocol was immunoSEQ multiplex PCR, while the TCRdb copy is restricted to in-frame clones and leaves out a portion. Among 150,000 or so clones listed, 55% were seen once. This receptor was identified in a human donor in good health. The sequenced sample was CD4+ T cells sorted from blood. The gene calls are TRBV27 and TRBJ2-1; D may be TRBD2 (6 bases). The DNA for the CDR3 is TGTGCCAGCAGACCCCGGGCGGGATTCTCCTACAATGAGCAGTTCTTC. This gives the protein CASRPRAGFSYNEQFF.